The T cell receptor (beta chain) under discussion was sequenced for a study of cytomegalovirus exposure and HLA in healthy donors. Study-wide findings and caveats: As was reported, the HLA-A and HLA-B alleles of most subjects were accurately predicted from TCR beta sequences. A missense variant in DCLRE1C was later tied to TCR beta V- and J-gene trimming. It was reported that the classifier diagnosed cytomegalovirus status with high specificity and sensitivity in both the original and validation cohorts. Confirmation in vitro established that three CMV-associated chains were specific for CMV antigens.

The germline V and J ends were trimmed by 4 bases and 5 bases, with 15 bases remaining between them. This CDR3 has 15 amino acids. The germline CDR1 and CDR2 sequences are MNHNS and SASEGT. Researchers ran the PCR with 60 Vbeta and 13 Jbeta primers. Using immunoSEQ multiplex PCR, the repertoire was profiled, and TCRdb retains in-frame clones only, with some absent. Counted here are approximately 100,000 clones, 70% occurring once; the ten biggest clones make up roughly a tenth. Worth noting for this clone: Antigen unknown.

The sample taken for sequencing was PBMCs. This clonotype was sampled from a man aged 40-49 years in good health and CMV-seropositive. The chain joins TRBV6-1 to TRBJ1-5; TRBD1 is a possible D gene (6 bases). CDR3 region: CASSGDTLVDQPQHF. The CDR3 bases are TGTGCCAGCAGTGGGGACACCCTGGTGGATCAGCCCCAGCATTTT.